The 18 T cell receptor beta chains in this list originate from one sample, sequenced in a study of beta chain features in type 1 diabetes (dated 2018 in TCRdb). To prepare the library, the immunoSEQ multiplex PCR assay was applied. The High Capacity cDNA Reverse Transcription Kit was used to reverse transcribe all of the isolated RNA, meaning that expressed TCRB transcripts were what got sequenced. TCRdb took this table from immuneACCESS and kept in-frame rearrangements with V and J called. Such tables lack part of the clones; where checked against another copy, unresolved V genes explain under half of the gap, and the rest is unexplained. The sample table contains approximately 150,000 clones; only one count was recorded for more than 9% of them. The ten top clones hold 1.3% of the sample. Input material: naive CD4+ T cells from blood. The sample's cell subset or site label is to be understood as: true naive CD4+ T cells. These receptors originate from a man younger than 35 in good health.

The chain joins TRBV11-3 to TRBJ2-5, with 14 positions matching TRBD2. The CDR3 has 15 amino acids. J was trimmed by 4 bases and V by 5 bases; bases with no gene match: 3. Per germline, CDR1 SGHNT and CDR2 YENEEA. CDR3 coding DNA: TGTGCCAGCAGCGGACTAGCGGGGGGCTTAGAGACCCAGTACTTC. Its translation: CASSGLAGGLETQYF. The variable domain in full, completed from reference TRBV11-3 and TRBJ2-5, reads EAGVVQSPRYKIIEKKQPVAFWCNPISGHNTLYWYLQNLGQGPELLIRYENEEAVDDSQLPKDRFSAERLKGVDSTLKIQPAELGDSAVYLCASSGLAGGLETQYFGPGTRLLVL.

The sample holds a few counts of this clone. The CDR3 loop is CASSQDPGGNYGYTF. CDR3 nucleotides: TGCGCCAGCAGCCAAGATCCAGGAGGGAACTATGGCTACACCTTC. The chain joins TRBV4-1 to TRBJ1-2, with unresolved D. Germline V gene data show CDR1 as MGHRA and CDR2 as YSYEKL. The CDR3 is 15 residues long. Trimming took 0 bases from V and 2 from J, leaving 10 bases between them.

This clone has more than one count but fewer than ten. The chain couples TRBV7-6 to TRBJ2-7; tentatively, D is TRBD1 (6 bases). CDR1 and CDR2 from the germline V gene are SGHVS and FNYEAQ. CDR3 length: 14 residues. Trimming took 5 bases from V and 4 from J, leaving 15 bases between them. The CDR3 spells CASSVTGTPYEQYF. The CDR3 DNA is TGTGCCAGCAGCGTAACCGGGACACCTTACGAGCAGTACTTC.

The gene calls are TRBV4-3 and TRBJ2-1; 7 nucleotides align to TRBD1. Germline V gives CDR1 LGHNA, CDR2 YSLEER. Unmatched junction bases numbered 9, after V lost 4 bases and J lost 0 bases. The CDR3 contains 17 residues. Here the CDR3 reads CASSLLMDRSSYNEQFF. The CDR3 DNA reads TGCGCCAGCAGCCTTCTAATGGACAGGAGCTCCTACAATGAGCAGTTCTTC.

There are many counts of this clone. This rearrangement joins TRBV30 to TRBJ2-7; 8 bases are shared with TRBD1. The V gene's germline CDR1 is GTSNPN and CDR2 SVGIG (reference sequence). Trimming cost V 0 bases and J 6 bases; bases outside gene matches: 7. The CDR3 runs 14 residues. DNA for the CDR3: TGTGCCTGGAGTGTTAGAACAGGGGGTACCGAGCAGTACTTC. This sequence encodes CAWSVRTGGTEQYF.

This clone was picked up a small number of times. The genes are TRBV7-9 and TRBJ2-5, with 7 bases identical to TRBD1. V trimming: 5 bases; J trimming: 4 bases; junction bases outside the gene matches: 16. This CDR3 contains 17 residues. CDR1 SEHNR and CDR2 FQNEAQ come from the germline V gene (reference sequence). This chain's CDR3 is CASSELLTGHFPETQYF. The CDR3 DNA reads as TGTGCCAGCAGCGAGCTTTTGACAGGGCACTTTCCAGAGACCCAGTACTTC.

The chain is built from TRBV5-1 and TRBJ2-5; no definite D call. This CDR3 is 15 amino acids long. Germline CDR1 SGHRS, CDR2 YFSETQ. V was cut by 0 bases and J by 5 bases, with 14 bases left in between. Here the CDR3 DNA reads TGCGCCAGCAGCTTGGCCGTTGGCATCTGGGAGACCCAGTACTTC. Its translation is CASSLAVGIWETQYF.

V usage is TRBV30 and J usage is TRBJ2-5, with TRBD2 identical over 12 bases. Germline assignment: CDR1 GTSNPN and CDR2 SVGIG (reference sequence). V was pared by 0 bases and J by 5 bases, with 7 bases of the junction left unmatched. CDR3 length: 16 residues. The CDR3 DNA reads TGTGCCTGGAGTGTAGGCCTAGCGGGGGGGTTCGAGACCCAGTACTTC. As protein: CAWSVGLAGGFETQYF.

The sample holds one count of this clone. An end of the junction differs from the germline gene, which may be a read error. The V and J genes are TRBV29-1 and TRBJ1-6; a possible D gene is TRBD1 (5 bases). This CDR3 is 14 amino acids long. The germline V gene encodes CDR1 SQVTM and CDR2 ANQGSEA. DNA of the CDR3: TGCAGCGTTGAACCTGCCAGGGCAGGATCACCCCTCTACTTT. It is translated as CSVEPARAGSPLYF.

This clone was counted many times. This chain links TRBV7-2 with TRBJ2-2; TRBD2 matches at 7 bases. Germline V gene sequence: CDR1 SGHTA, CDR2 FQGNSA. V lost 5 bases and J lost 6; bases outside the gene matches: 6. CDR3 length equals 14 residues. CDR3: CASSPNLAAGELFF. The CDR3 region has the DNA TGTGCCAGCAGCCCGAACCTAGCGGCCGGGGAGCTGTTTTTT.

This chain connects TRBV30 to TRBJ1-1, with D tentatively TRBD1 (5 bases). This CDR3 is built from 14 residues. CDR1 and CDR2 from the germline V gene are GTSNPN and SVGIG (reference sequence). V lost 5 bases and J lost 1, with 14 bases in between. CDR3 region: CAWGSGVPNTEAFF. The DNA of the CDR3 is TGTGCCTGGGGGTCGGGGGTGCCGAACACTGAAGCTTTCTTT.

This clone was detected only a few times. The chain uses TRBV7-9 and TRBJ2-1; a weak D match, TRBD2 (7 bases). Trimming left V 1 base short and J 6 bases short, with 13 bases between. Germline CDR1 is SEHNR and CDR2 is FQNEAQ (reference sequence). This CDR3 has 15 amino acids. CDR3 loop: CASSLGGGGFNEQFF. The CDR3 DNA reads as TGTGCCAGCAGCTTAGGAGGGGGGGGATTCAATGAGCAGTTCTTC.

This clone was observed at least ten times. The rearrangement uses TRBV7-9 and TRBJ2-7; D is ambiguous. The V and J ends lost 4 bases and 6 bases respectively, with 10 bases between them. CDR1 and CDR2 (germline): SEHNR, FQNEAQ (reference sequence). The CDR3 totals 12 residues. CDR3 sequence reads: CASSSYTTEQYF. The CDR3 coding sequence is TGTGCCAGCAGCTCATACACCACCGAGCAGTACTTC. The full variable domain, rest sourced from reference TRBV7-9 and TRBJ2-7, is DTGVSQNPRHKITKRGQNVTFRCDPISEHNRLYWYRQTLGQGPEFLTYFQNEAQLEKSRLLSDRFSAERPKGSFSTLEIQRTEQGDSAMYLCASSSYTTEQYFGPGTRLTVT.

In this sample, this clone turned up a few times. The chain has TRBV25-1 and TRBJ2-2; 7 bases align to TRBD2. With 0 bases clipped from V and 5 bases from J, the junction kept 3 bases outside the gene matches. This CDR3 comprises 15 residues. CDR1 and CDR2 from the germline V gene are MGHDK and SYGVNS. Here the CDR3 DNA reads TGTGCCAGCAGTGAATATTTGGGGGGGACCGGGGAGCTGTTTTTT. It codes for CASSEYLGGTGELFF.

This clone has just a few counts. V is TRBV9 and J is TRBJ2-5, with a weak D call TRBD2 (6 bases). This CDR3 comprises 15 residues. The V end was cut by 0 bases, the J end by 5 bases, with 14 bases between. CDR1 is SGDLS and CDR2 is YYNGEE in the germline V gene. Written as DNA, the CDR3 is TGTGCCAGCAGCGTAGCTACGGGGGTTCCGGAGACCCAGTACTTC. Residues: CASSVATGVPETQYF.

This clone was detected a few times. The chain links TRBV4-3 to TRBJ1-6; a possible D gene is TRBD1 (5 bases). Germline loops: CDR1 LGHNA, CDR2 YSLEER. The ends were cut back, 1 base at V and 4 bases at J, with 14 bases in the middle. The CDR3 is made up of 17 amino acids. As DNA, the CDR3 is TGCGCCAGCAGCCAAGTTGAGCCGGGGGGTTATAATTCACCCCTCCACTTT. Protein sequence: CASSQVEPGGYNSPLHF.

This clone was seen once. V gene TRBV6-4 combines with J gene TRBJ2-6, with TRBD1 matching over 10 bases. Germline trimming cut 5 bases from V and 1 base from J; bases unmatched to any gene: 5. The CDR3 sequence is 17 residues long. Germline V gives CDR1 MRHNA, CDR2 SNTAGT. The DNA for the CDR3 is TGTGCCAGCAGTCTCGGACAGGGGGGGTCTGGGGCCAACGTCCTGACTTTC. Its translation is CASSLGQGGSGANVLTF.

This clone turned up a few times. DNA of the CDR3: TGTGCCACAACGGACAACAGGGGCTATAGCAATCAGCCCCAGCATTTT. Translating gives CATTDNRGYSNQPQHF. The chain recombines TRBV28 with TRBJ1-5; TRBD1 matches at 7 bases. The CDR3 is 16 amino acids. Trimming removed 10 bases from V and 0 bases from J; junction bases left unmatched: 12. Germline V CDR1 and CDR2: MDHEN, SYDVKM.